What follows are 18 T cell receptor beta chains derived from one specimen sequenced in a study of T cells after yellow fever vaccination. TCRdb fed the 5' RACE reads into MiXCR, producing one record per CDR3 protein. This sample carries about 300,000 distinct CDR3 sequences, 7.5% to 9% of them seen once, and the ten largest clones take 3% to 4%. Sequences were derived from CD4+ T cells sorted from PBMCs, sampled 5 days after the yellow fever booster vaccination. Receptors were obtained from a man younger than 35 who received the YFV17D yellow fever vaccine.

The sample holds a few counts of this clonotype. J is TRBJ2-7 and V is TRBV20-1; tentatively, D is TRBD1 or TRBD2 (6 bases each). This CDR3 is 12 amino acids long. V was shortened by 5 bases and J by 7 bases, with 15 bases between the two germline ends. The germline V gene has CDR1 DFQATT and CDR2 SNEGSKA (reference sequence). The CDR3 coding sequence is TGCAGTGCTTACCCCGGGGGCCGGGAGCAGTACTTC. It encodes CSAYPGGREQYF.

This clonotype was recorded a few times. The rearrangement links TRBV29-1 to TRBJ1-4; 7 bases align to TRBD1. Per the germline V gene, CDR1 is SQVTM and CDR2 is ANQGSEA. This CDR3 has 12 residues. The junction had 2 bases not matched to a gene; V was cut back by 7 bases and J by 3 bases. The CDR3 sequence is CSGGTANEKLFF. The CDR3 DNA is TGCAGCGGTGGGACAGCTAATGAAAAACTGTTTTTT.

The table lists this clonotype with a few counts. The CDR3 loop is CASSLDYSTGGNEQFF. The CDR3 bases are TGCGCCAGCAGCTTGGACTACTCTACAGGGGGCAATGAGCAGTTCTTC. This rearrangement joins TRBV5-1 to TRBJ2-1; 8 positions agree with TRBD1. Germline CDR1 reads SGHRS; CDR2 reads YFSETQ. V trimming: 0 bases; J trimming: 6 bases; junction bases outside the gene matches: 8. CDR3 length equals 16 residues. Looking up the rest from reference TRBV5-1 and TRBJ2-1 gives the full variable domain: KAGVTQTPRYLIKTRGQQVTLSCSPISGHRSVSWYQQTPGQGLQFLFEYFSETQRNKGNFPGRFSGRQFSNSRSEMNVSTLELGDSALYLCASSLDYSTGGNEQFFGPGTRLTVL.

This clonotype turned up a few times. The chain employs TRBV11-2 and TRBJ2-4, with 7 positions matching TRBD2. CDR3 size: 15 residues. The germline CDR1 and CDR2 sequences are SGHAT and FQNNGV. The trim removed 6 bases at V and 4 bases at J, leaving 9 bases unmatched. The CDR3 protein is CASRTRGREKNIQYF. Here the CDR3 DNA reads TGTGCCAGCAGGACGCGCGGGCGGGAGAAAAACATTCAGTACTTC.

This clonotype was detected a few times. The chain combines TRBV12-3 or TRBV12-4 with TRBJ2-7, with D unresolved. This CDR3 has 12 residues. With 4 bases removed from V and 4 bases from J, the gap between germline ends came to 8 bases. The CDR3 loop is CASSSWSYEQYF. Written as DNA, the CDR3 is TGTGCCAGCAGTTCTTGGTCTTACGAGCAGTACTTC.

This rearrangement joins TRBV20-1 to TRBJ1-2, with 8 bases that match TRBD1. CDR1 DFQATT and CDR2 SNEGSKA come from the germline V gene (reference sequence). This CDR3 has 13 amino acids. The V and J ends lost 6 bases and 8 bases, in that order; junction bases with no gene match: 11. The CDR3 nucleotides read TGCAGTGCCAAACGACCGACAGGGGAGGGCTACACCTTC. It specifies CSAKRPTGEGYTF.

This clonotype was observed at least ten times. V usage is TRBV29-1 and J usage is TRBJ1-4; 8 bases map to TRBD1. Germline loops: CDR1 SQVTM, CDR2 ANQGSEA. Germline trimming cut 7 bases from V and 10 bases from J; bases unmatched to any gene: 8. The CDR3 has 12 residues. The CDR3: CSGGDRNGKLFF. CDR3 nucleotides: TGCAGCGGTGGGGACAGGAACGGAAAACTGTTTTTT. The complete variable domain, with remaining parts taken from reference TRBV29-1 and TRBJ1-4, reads SAVISQKPSRDICQRGTSLTIQCQVDSQVTMMFWYRQQPGQSLTLIATANQGSEATYESGFVIDKFPISRPNLTFSTLTVSNMSPEDSSIYLCSGGDRNGKLFFGSGTQLSVL.

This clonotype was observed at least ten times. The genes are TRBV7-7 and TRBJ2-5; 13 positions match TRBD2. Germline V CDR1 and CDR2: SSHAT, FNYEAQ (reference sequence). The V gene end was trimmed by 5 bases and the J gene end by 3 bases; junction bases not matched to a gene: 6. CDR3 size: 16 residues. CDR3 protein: CASSIGLAGAEETQYF. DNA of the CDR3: TGTGCCAGCAGCATAGGACTAGCGGGGGCGGAAGAGACCCAGTACTTC.

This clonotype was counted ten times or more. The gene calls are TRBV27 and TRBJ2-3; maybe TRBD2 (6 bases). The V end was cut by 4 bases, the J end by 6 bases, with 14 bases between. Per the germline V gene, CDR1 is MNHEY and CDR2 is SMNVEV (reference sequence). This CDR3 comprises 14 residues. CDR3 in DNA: TGTGCCAGCAGTTCTATGGGACTGGGGGATACGCAGTATTTT. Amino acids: CASSSMGLGDTQYF.

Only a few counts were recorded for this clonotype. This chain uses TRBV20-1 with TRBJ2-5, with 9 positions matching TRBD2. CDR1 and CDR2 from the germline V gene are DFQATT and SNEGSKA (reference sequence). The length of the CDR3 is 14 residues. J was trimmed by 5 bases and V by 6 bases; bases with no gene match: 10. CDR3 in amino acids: CSARRAGGRETQYF. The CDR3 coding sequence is TGCAGTGCCCGCCGGGCGGGGGGGCGTGAGACCCAGTACTTC.

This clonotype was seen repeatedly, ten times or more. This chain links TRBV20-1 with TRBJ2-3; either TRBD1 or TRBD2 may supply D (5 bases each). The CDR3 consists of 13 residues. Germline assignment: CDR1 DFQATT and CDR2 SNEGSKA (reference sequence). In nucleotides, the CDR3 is TGCTCCCGACCAGGGAGACCCACAGATACGCAGTATTTT. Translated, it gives CSRPGRPTDTQYF.

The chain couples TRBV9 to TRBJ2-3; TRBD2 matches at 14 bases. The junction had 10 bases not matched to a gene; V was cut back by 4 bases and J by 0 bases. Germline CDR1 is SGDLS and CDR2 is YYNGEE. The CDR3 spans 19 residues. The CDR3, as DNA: TGTGCCAGCAGCCCGGGCGGACTAGCGGGGGGTACTAGCACAGATACGCAGTATTTT. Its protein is CASSPGGLAGGTSTDTQYF.

Here the CDR3 DNA reads TGTGCCAGCAATGGAGAGGGTCGCTACTCTGGAAACACCATATATTTT. Translated: CASNGEGRYSGNTIYF. V and J are TRBV2 and TRBJ1-3; D is unclear. Germline lookup yields CDR1 SNHLY and CDR2 FYNNEI. V lost 7 bases to trimming and J lost 0 bases, with 16 bases between them. CDR3 length: 16 amino acids.

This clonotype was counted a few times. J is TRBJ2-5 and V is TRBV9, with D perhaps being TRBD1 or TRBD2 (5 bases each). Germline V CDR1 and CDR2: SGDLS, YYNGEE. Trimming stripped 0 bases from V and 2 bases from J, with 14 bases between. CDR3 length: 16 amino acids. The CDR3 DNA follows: TGTGCCAGCAGCGTAGGAGGGGCTCAAAGACAAGAGACCCAGTACTTC. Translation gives CASSVGGAQRQETQYF.

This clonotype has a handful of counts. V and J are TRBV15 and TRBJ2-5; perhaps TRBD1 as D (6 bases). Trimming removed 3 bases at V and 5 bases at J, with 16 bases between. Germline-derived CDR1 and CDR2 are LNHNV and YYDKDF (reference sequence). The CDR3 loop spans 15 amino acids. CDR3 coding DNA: TGTGCCACCAGCAGGACCCCAGGGGTTTGGGAGACCCAGTACTTC. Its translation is CATSRTPGVWETQYF.

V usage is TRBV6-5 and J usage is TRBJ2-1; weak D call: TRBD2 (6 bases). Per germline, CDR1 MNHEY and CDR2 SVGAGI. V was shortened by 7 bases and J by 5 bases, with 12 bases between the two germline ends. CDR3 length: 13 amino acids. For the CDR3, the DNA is TGTGCCAGCATCTCCTCGGGGGACAATGAGCAGTTCTTC. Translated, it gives CASISSGDNEQFF.

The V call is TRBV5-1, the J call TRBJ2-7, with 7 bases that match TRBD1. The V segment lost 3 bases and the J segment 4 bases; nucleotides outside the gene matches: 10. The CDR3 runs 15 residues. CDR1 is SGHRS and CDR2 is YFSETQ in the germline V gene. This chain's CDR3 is CASSYETGFGYEQYF. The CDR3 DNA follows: TGCGCCAGCAGCTATGAGACAGGGTTCGGGTACGAGCAGTACTTC.

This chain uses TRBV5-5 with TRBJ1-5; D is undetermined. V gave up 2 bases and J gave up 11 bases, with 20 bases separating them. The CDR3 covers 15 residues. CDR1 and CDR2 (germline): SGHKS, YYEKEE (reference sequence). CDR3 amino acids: CASSFSAGSPETQHF. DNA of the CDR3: TGTGCCAGCAGCTTCTCTGCAGGCTCCCCCGAGACCCAGCATTTT.